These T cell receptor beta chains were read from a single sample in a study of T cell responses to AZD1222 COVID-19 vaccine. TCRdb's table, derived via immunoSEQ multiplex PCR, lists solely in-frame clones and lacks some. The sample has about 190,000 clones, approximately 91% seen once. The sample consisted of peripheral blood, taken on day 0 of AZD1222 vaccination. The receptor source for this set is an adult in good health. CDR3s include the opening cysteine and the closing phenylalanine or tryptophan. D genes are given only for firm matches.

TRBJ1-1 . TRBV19 CASTPGQMNTEAFF
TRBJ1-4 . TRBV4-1 CASSQVVAALRLTNEKLFF
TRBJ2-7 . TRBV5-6 CASSSAGPTEQYF
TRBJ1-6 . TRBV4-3 CASSQDTGGAYNSPLHF
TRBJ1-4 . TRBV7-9 CASSLRQTNEKLFF
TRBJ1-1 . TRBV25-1 CASSEGAAQTREAFF
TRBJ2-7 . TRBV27 CASSIRDAYSYEQYF
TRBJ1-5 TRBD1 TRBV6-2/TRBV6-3 CASSPLYRGSPPQHF
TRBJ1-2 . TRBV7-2 CASSLGIYGYTF
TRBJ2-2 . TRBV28 CASTDSTGELFF
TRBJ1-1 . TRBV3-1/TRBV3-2 CASSQVGGGTEAFF
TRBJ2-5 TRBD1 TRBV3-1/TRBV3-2 CASSQDLDRGQETQYF
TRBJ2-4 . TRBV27 CASSFGTHGIQYF
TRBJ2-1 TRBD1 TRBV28 CASRPDRGPYNEQFF
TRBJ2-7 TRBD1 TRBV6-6 CASTTLGTGESEQYF
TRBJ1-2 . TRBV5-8 CASSLASSSGPGVGYTF
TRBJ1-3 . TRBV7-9 CASSSGQLHSGNTIYF
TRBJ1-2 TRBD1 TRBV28 CASSDLRQGGGYTF
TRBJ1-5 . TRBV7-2 CASSLGGGRVGQPQHF
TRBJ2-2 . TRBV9 CASSVGPGAAGELFF
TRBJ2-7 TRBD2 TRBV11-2 CASSLGLAGTSYEQYF
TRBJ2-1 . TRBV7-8 CASSLRPAYNEQFF
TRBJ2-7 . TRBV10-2 CASRDHRSPREQYF
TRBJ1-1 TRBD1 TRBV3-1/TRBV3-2 CASSKTGLGTEAFF
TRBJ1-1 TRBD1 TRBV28 CASRLGTGYMNTEAFF
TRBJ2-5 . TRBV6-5 CASEKGGSRQETQYF
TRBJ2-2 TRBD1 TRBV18 CASSFRQGRDTGELFF
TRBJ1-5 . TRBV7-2 CASSQGVAGTQPQHF
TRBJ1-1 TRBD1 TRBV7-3 CASSPGTGEAGAFF
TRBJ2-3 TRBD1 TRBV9 CASSLDRGHGDTQYF
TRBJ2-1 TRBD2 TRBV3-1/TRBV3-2 CASSRPGLAGVSSYNEQFF